This T cell receptor (beta chain) was sequenced for a study of T-cell memory formation after mild COVID-19. General study points: CD4+ clones that contracted lay mainly in CM and EM; CD8+ ones lay in EMRA.

TCRdb re-derived calls from the 5' RACE reads in MiXCR, one entry per CDR3 protein. The sample shows roughly 42,000 distinct CDR3 sequences, 7.3% of them seen only once. In its sample, this clonotype is medium-sized. Its specificity is not known. The V gene lost 4 bases and the J gene lost 5 bases, with 17 bases spanning the gap. The CDR3 has 15 amino acids. Germline values: CDR1 SGHRS, CDR2 YFSETQ. The chain combines TRBV5-1 with TRBJ2-3, with D possibly matching TRBD2 (5 bases). The source is a man between 18 and 35 years old who had mild COVID-19 (a few samples of this study predate the infection). Cell type and time point are not known. Sample: PBMCs or a T cell subset sorted from them (not recorded which). The DNA of the CDR3 is TGCGCCAGCAGCCCCGGCGGGTCTGCAGGAGATACGCAGTATTTT. This translates into CASSPGGSAGDTQYF.